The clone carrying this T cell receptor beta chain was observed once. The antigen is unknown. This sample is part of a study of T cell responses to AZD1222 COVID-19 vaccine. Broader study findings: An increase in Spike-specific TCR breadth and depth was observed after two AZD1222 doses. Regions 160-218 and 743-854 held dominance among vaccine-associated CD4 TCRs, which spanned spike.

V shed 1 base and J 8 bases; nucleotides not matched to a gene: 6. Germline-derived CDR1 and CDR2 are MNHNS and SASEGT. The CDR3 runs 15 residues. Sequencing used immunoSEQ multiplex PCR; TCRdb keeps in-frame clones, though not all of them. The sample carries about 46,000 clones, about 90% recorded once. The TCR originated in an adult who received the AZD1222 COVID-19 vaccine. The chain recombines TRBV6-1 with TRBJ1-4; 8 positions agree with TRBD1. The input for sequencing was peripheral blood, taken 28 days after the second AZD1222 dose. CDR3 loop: CASSEGAGGSEKLFF. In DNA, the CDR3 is TGTGCCAGCAGTGAAGGTGCAGGGGGCTCGGAAAAACTGTTTTTT.